A single sample gave rise to the 3 T cell receptor beta chains below, sequenced in a study of T cell responses to AZD1222 COVID-19 vaccine. Some clones are missing from TCRdb's copy, which holds only in-frame ones; the method was immunoSEQ multiplex PCR. The data contain over 100,000 clones, about 89% of them singletons. Material: peripheral blood, obtained on day 0 of AZD1222 vaccination. These receptor sequences come from an adult in good health.

The rearrangement joins TRBV20-1 to TRBJ2-6, with D hard to call. Germline lookup yields CDR1 DFQATT and CDR2 SNEGSKA (reference sequence). Trimming stripped 3 bases from V and 2 bases from J, with 8 bases between. There are 14 residues in the CDR3. The CDR3, as DNA: TGCAGTGCTAGTCGGCCCCCTGGGGCCAACGTCCTGACTTTC. Encoded protein: CSASRPPGANVLTF.

The chain carries TRBV4-3 and TRBJ1-4; 9 bases agree with TRBD1. The CDR3 is made up of 19 amino acids. Losses at the gene ends were 2 bases for V and 1 base for J; bases not matched to a gene: 11. Germline V gives CDR1 LGHNA, CDR2 YSLEER. CDR3 residues: CASSQRWTGEGLTNEKLFF. CDR3 sequence (DNA): TGCGCCAGCAGCCAAAGGTGGACAGGGGAAGGACTAACTAATGAAAAACTGTTTTTT.

The chain is built from TRBV5-1 and TRBJ1-2; no firm D call. Germline V CDR1 and CDR2: SGHRS, YFSETQ. Trimming left V 0 bases short and J 8 bases short, with 14 bases between. CDR3 length: 14 residues. The CDR3 loop reads CASSLAFDPEGYTF. The CDR3 DNA reads TGCGCCAGCAGCTTGGCCTTTGATCCCGAGGGCTACACCTTC.